The 32 T cell receptor beta chains below all came from one sample that was sequenced in a study of cytomegalovirus exposure and HLA in healthy donors. The PCR contained 60 Vbeta and 13 Jbeta primers. Some clones are missing from TCRdb's copy, which holds only in-frame ones; the method was immunoSEQ multiplex PCR. The table has approximately 45,000 clones, approximately 78% seen once. The sequencing sample was made of PBMCs. These receptors all come from a woman younger than 45 in good health and CMV-seronegative.

The CDR3 spells CAWSVRNTGELFF. The CDR3, as DNA: TGTGCCTGGAGTGTGAGGAACACCGGGGAGCTGTTTTTT. V gene TRBV30 combines with J gene TRBJ2-2; D gene uncertain. The CDR3 consists of 13 residues. V was shortened by 0 bases and J by 1 base, with 3 bases between the two germline ends. Germline CDR1 GTSNPN, CDR2 SVGIG (reference sequence).

The rearrangement links TRBV4-1 to TRBJ2-1, with TRBD2 matching over 7 bases. CDR1 and CDR2 (germline): MGHRA, YSYEKL. The CDR3 is 16 amino acids. V lost 5 bases, J lost 7 bases, and 14 bases stayed unmatched. The CDR3 DNA reads as TGCGCCAGCAGCGCTTCCAGCGGGGAAGGTAGGAATGAGCAGTTCTTC. It yields the protein CASSASSGEGRNEQFF.

This sequence joins TRBV30 and TRBJ2-7; a weak D match, TRBD2 (5 bases). CDR1 is GTSNPN, CDR2 SVGIG, per germline (reference sequence). Trimming cost V 5 bases and J 2 bases, with 19 bases left between them. This CDR3 is built from 15 residues. CDR3 amino acids: CAWGPQREFPYEQYF. The DNA for the CDR3 is TGTGCCTGGGGCCCTCAGAGGGAGTTTCCCTACGAGCAGTACTTC.

The count of this clone is one. V is TRBV30 and J is TRBJ2-1; 8 bases are shared with TRBD2. Per germline, CDR1 GTSNPN and CDR2 SVGIG (reference sequence). The CDR3 loop spans 16 amino acids. The junction had 11 bases not matched to a gene; V was cut back by 3 bases and J by 4 bases. The chain's CDR3 is CAWSKISGNWYNEQFF. DNA of the CDR3: TGTGCCTGGAGCAAGATTAGCGGGAACTGGTACAATGAGCAGTTCTTC.

The chain employs TRBV6-1 and TRBJ1-2; 8 nucleotides match TRBD1. The germline CDR1 and CDR2 sequences are MNHNS and SASEGT. This CDR3 comprises 14 residues. V trimming: 5 bases; J trimming: 13 bases; junction bases outside the gene matches: 15. As DNA, the CDR3 is TGTGCCAGCAGTCCCGCGGACAGGGAAAGGGGGTGCACCTTC. This sequence encodes CASSPADRERGCTF.

This chain connects TRBV5-4 to TRBJ1-1; D is uncertain. Looked up from germline, CDR1 is SGHNT and CDR2 is YYREEE (reference sequence). Deletions cut 3 bases from V and 1 base from J, with 4 bases between. The CDR3 covers 12 residues. CDR3 region: CASSSGNTEAFF. The CDR3 DNA follows: TGTGCCAGCAGCTCGGGGAACACTGAAGCTTTCTTT.

As regards this clone: In the same sample, other DNA sequences code for this CDR3. This chain links TRBV6-4 with TRBJ2-3; 10 positions agree with TRBD2. V lost 0 bases, J lost 0 bases, and 0 bases stayed unmatched. The CDR3 contains 16 residues. Per germline, CDR1 MRHNA and CDR2 SNTAGT. The CDR3 DNA reads TGTGCCAGCAGTGACTCAGCGGGGGGGAGCACAGATACGCAGTATTTT. Amino acids: CASSDSAGGSTDTQYF.

CDR3 in amino acids: CSVEDSKSYGYTF. CDR3 nucleotides: TGCAGCGTTGAGGACAGCAAATCCTATGGCTACACCTTC. The genes are TRBV29-1 and TRBJ1-2; D possibly corresponds to TRBD1 (6 bases). The CDR3 has 13 amino acids. The V gene's germline CDR1 is SQVTM and CDR2 ANQGSEA. Trimming cost V 3 bases and J 4 bases, with 12 bases left between them.

The chain combines TRBV6-5 with TRBJ2-2, with 7 bases fitting TRBD2. Trimming took 0 bases from V and 6 from J; bases not matched to a gene: 7. Per the germline V gene, CDR1 is MNHEY and CDR2 is SVGAGI. This CDR3 spans 16 amino acids. CDR3 sequence reads: CASSYSFFAGAGELFF. In DNA form, the CDR3 reads TGTGCCAGCAGTTACTCGTTTTTTGCGGGAGCCGGGGAGCTGTTTTTT.

This chain links TRBV6-5 with TRBJ1-2, with a possible D match to TRBD1 (5 bases). The V and J ends lost 0 bases and 7 bases respectively, with 12 bases between them. Germline V CDR1 and CDR2: MNHEY, SVGAGI. The length of the CDR3 is 14 residues. The CDR3 spells CASSYSAGGGGYTF. CDR3 coding DNA: TGTGCCAGCAGTTACTCGGCGGGCGGGGGTGGCTACACCTTC.

The rearrangement uses TRBV7-8 and TRBJ1-4; 11 nucleotides align to TRBD1. Germline lookup yields CDR1 SGHVS and CDR2 FQNEAQ. The V segment lost 8 bases and the J segment 2 bases; nucleotides outside the gene matches: 7. The CDR3 contains 16 residues. Written as DNA, the CDR3 is TGTGCCAGCCGGGACAGGGGGACGGGTACTAATGAAAAACTGTTTTTT. Its translation: CASRDRGTGTNEKLFF.

The chain recombines TRBV7-6 with TRBJ1-1, with no clear D. This CDR3 spans 12 amino acids. Germline V lookup: CDR1 SGHVS, CDR2 FNYEAQ. V was clipped by 4 bases and J by 2 bases, with 5 bases between them. In DNA form, the CDR3 reads TGTGCCAGCAGCTACCTAAACACTGAAGCTTTCTTT. Residues: CASSYLNTEAFF.

The V and J genes are TRBV30 and TRBJ2-3; 7 bases align to TRBD1. CDR3 length: 15 residues. Trimming took 3 bases from V and 0 from J; bases not matched to a gene: 6. Germline CDR1 and CDR2: GTSNPN and SVGIG (reference sequence). This CDR3 is CAWRRQGLSTDTQYF. DNA for the CDR3: TGTGCCTGGAGGCGACAGGGCTTGAGCACAGATACGCAGTATTTT.

This chain joins TRBV29-1 and TRBJ2-7; 7 bases align to TRBD2. The V and J ends lost 7 bases and 0 bases, in that order; junction bases with no gene match: 6. This CDR3 spans 13 amino acids. Looked up from germline, CDR1 is SQVTM and CDR2 is ANQGSEA. The CDR3 spells CSALAEISYEQYF. The CDR3 nucleotides are TGCAGCGCCCTAGCGGAGATCTCCTACGAGCAGTACTTC.

The chain carries TRBV5-6 and TRBJ2-5; 8 bases are shared with TRBD2. The CDR3 contains 16 residues. In germline, CDR1 is SGHDT, CDR2 YYEEEE. The junction had 10 bases not matched to a gene; V was cut back by 1 base and J by 5 bases. CDR3 region: CASSLPSGGASETQYF. CDR3 DNA: TGTGCCAGCAGCTTGCCCTCGGGGGGGGCTTCGGAGACCCAGTACTTC.

This clone was observed a handful of times. The V and J genes are TRBV6-1 and TRBJ2-1, with 7 nucleotides matching TRBD2. J lost 8 bases, V lost 7 bases, and 14 bases had no gene match. Germline-derived CDR1 and CDR2 are MNHNS and SASEGT. The CDR3 consists of 15 residues. The CDR3 nucleotides are TGTGCCAGCAAACGGGGCCAGCGGGACCCACATGAGCAGTTCTTC. It specifies CASKRGQRDPHEQFF.

In this sample, this clone turned up a few times. Distinct nucleotide sequences in the sample also encode this CDR3. This chain joins TRBV6-1 and TRBJ2-5, with TRBD1 as a possible D gene (5 bases). The CDR3 is 13 residues long. Between the trimmed V and J ends, which lost 1 base and 4 bases, there was a span of 7 bases. Germline CDR1 MNHNS, CDR2 SASEGT. The CDR3 sequence is CASSEVQGETQYF. The CDR3 DNA is TGTGCCAGCAGTGAAGTTCAGGGAGAGACCCAGTACTTC.

The chain couples TRBV9 to TRBJ1-1; D call uncertain. The CDR3 runs 12 residues. Germline V gives CDR1 SGDLS, CDR2 YYNGEE. V was trimmed by 1 base and J by 7 bases, leaving 8 bases between them. The CDR3 nucleotides are TGTGCCAGCAGCGTAATAAACGGTGAAGCTTTCTTT. Amino acid sequence: CASSVINGEAFF.

The chain recombines TRBV20-1 with TRBJ1-2, with D hard to call. In germline, CDR1 is DFQATT, CDR2 SNEGSKA (reference sequence). The V and J ends lost 5 bases and 8 bases respectively, with 9 bases between them. This CDR3 is built from 10 residues. CDR3 in amino acids: CSAPQVGYTF. In DNA, the CDR3 is TGCAGTGCTCCCCAGGTCGGCTACACCTTC.

This clone came up a few times. This CDR3 reads CASSQTGDPYEQYF. In DNA, the CDR3 is TGTGCCAGCAGCCAGACAGGGGACCCCTACGAGCAGTACTTC. The chain couples TRBV28 to TRBJ2-7, with TRBD1 matching 8 bases. The CDR3 loop spans 14 amino acids. CDR1 MDHEN and CDR2 SYDVKM come from the germline V gene. V trimming: 6 bases; J trimming: 2 bases; junction bases outside the gene matches: 6.

The V call is TRBV6-5, the J call TRBJ1-1; TRBD1 might be the D (5 bases). Trimming left V 6 bases short and J 2 bases short, with 13 bases between. In germline, CDR1 is MNHEY, CDR2 SVGAGI. The CDR3 totals 14 residues. The chain's CDR3 is CASSPQGTNTEAFF. For the CDR3, the DNA is TGTGCCAGCAGCCCCCAGGGAACCAACACTGAAGCTTTCTTT.

V and J are TRBV5-4 and TRBJ2-2, with 10 bases that match TRBD1. The CDR3 is made up of 17 amino acids. The V gene's germline CDR1 is SGHNT and CDR2 YYREEE (reference sequence). Losses at the gene ends were 4 bases for V and 3 bases for J; bases not matched to a gene: 9. For the CDR3, the DNA is TGTGCCAGCAGCAAGGGACAGGGGATGATGGACACCGGGGAGCTGTTTTTT. As protein: CASSKGQGMMDTGELFF. The full variable domain, in which reference TRBV5-4 and TRBJ2-2 provide the parts outside the CDR3, is ETGVTQSPTHLIKTRGQQVTLRCSSQSGHNTVSWYQQALGQGPQFIFQYYREEENGRGNFPPRFSGLQFPNYSSELNVNALELDDSALYLCASSKGQGMMDTGELFFGEGSRLTVL.

This rearrangement joins TRBV19 to TRBJ2-1, with 8 bases fitting TRBD2. The CDR3 consists of 14 residues. Germline lookup yields CDR1 LNHDA and CDR2 SQIVND (reference sequence). Unmatched junction bases numbered 10, after V lost 8 bases and J lost 7 bases. The CDR3, as DNA: TGTGCCAGTCAGCGGGAGACGGTGACTAATGAGCAGTTCTTC. Translating gives CASQRETVTNEQFF. Filled out from reference TRBV19 and TRBJ2-1, the complete variable domain reads DGGITQSPKYLFRKEGQNVTLSCEQNLNHDAMYWYRQDPGQGLRLIYYSQIVNDFQKGDIAEGYSVSREKKESFPLTVTSAQKNPTAFYLCASQRETVTNEQFFGPGTRLTVL.

J is TRBJ1-6 and V is TRBV13; D is uncertain. From germline, CDR1 is PRHDT and CDR2 FYEKMQ (reference sequence). CDR3 length equals 12 residues. Trimming took 5 bases from V and 10 from J, leaving 9 bases between them. CDR3 in amino acids: CASSTRQSPLHF. Here the CDR3 DNA reads TGTGCCAGCAGCACGAGGCAATCACCCCTCCACTTT.

CDR3 DNA sequence: TGTGCCAGCAGCGCCAGACAGGGAGTTTCATCTGAAAAACTGTTTTTT. This translates into CASSARQGVSSEKLFF. The rearrangement joins TRBV9 to TRBJ1-4, with 7 bases lining up with TRBD1. Germline CDR1 reads SGDLS; CDR2 reads YYNGEE. With 3 bases clipped from V and 7 bases from J, the junction kept 12 bases outside the gene matches. The CDR3 extends over 16 amino acids.

A few counts support this clone. Sequence at one end of the junction differs from germline and may be a read error. The V call is TRBV3-1 (or the pseudogene TRBV3-2), the J call TRBJ2-7; D gene uncertain. Germline assignment: CDR1 LGHDT and CDR2 YNNKEL (reference sequence). This CDR3 is built from 8 residues. The CDR3 loop is CASSQGNF. The CDR3 DNA reads TGTGCCAGCAGCCAAGGTAACTTC.

This clone is labeled as medium-sized (0.01 to 0.1%). The CDR3 here is CASSERSSYEQYF. The CDR3 DNA reads TGTGCCAGCAGTGAAAGGAGCTCCTACGAGCAGTACTTC. This chain uses TRBV6-1 with TRBJ2-7, with D hard to call. V was clipped by 2 bases and J by 0 bases, with 5 bases between them. The CDR3 has 13 amino acids. Per the germline V gene, CDR1 is MNHNS and CDR2 is SASEGT.

V usage is TRBV25-1 and J usage is TRBJ2-5; D remains unclear. In germline, CDR1 is MGHDK, CDR2 SYGVNS. This CDR3 has 13 amino acids. With 3 bases removed from V and 5 bases from J, the gap between germline ends came to 10 bases. CDR3 coding DNA: TGTGCCAGCAGTGATGGTCTCCAGGAGACCCAGTACTTC. It codes for CASSDGLQETQYF.

This clone was seen many times. The chain uses TRBV7-2 and TRBJ1-5; possibly TRBD1 for D (5 bases). Deletions cut 1 base from V and 7 bases from J, with 14 bases between. The CDR3 is made up of 15 amino acids. Germline CDR1 and CDR2: SGHTA and FQGNSA. CDR3 in DNA: TGTGCCAGCAGCTTAGAACCAGGGCAGAACCAGCCCCAGCATTTT. Residues: CASSLEPGQNQPQHF.

The CDR3 region has the DNA TGTGCCAGCAGGGAGACTAGCGGGGCCTCCTACGAGCAGTACTTC. It translates to CASRETSGASYEQYF. V and J are TRBV6-1 and TRBJ2-7; 11 bases align to TRBD2. The germline V gene has CDR1 MNHNS and CDR2 SASEGT. V shed 6 bases and J 0 bases; nucleotides not matched to a gene: 4. The CDR3 contains 15 residues.

CDR3 region: CSENYGYTF. CDR3 bases: TGCAGTGAGAACTATGGCTACACCTTC. The chain couples TRBV29-1 to TRBJ1-2; D gene uncertain. CDR1 SQVTM and CDR2 ANQGSEA come from the germline V gene. This CDR3 comprises 9 residues.

CDR3 protein: CASSAWAGRDYEQYF. CDR3 DNA sequence: TGTGCCAGCAGTGCCTGGGCGGGAAGGGACTACGAGCAGTACTTC. This chain connects TRBV6-1 to TRBJ2-7; tentatively, D is TRBD2 (6 bases). In germline, CDR1 is MNHNS, CDR2 SASEGT. The CDR3 is made up of 15 amino acids. V was shortened by 4 bases and J by 3 bases, with 16 bases between the two germline ends.